These T cell receptor beta chains were read from a single sample in a study of T cell responses to AZD1222 COVID-19 vaccine. Libraries were prepared by immunoSEQ multiplex PCR; TCRdb keeps only in-frame clonotypes and omits some of them. The sample holds over 95,000 clones, around nine tenths seen once. Specimen: peripheral blood, collected on day 0 of AZD1222 vaccination. Receptor source: an adult in good health. Both conserved end residues are part of each CDR3. D genes are given only for firm matches. Expanded clones get a size class; other rows say once, few or many, or leave the size out.

D | size | J | V | CDR3 | DNA
. | . | TRBJ2-2 | TRBV11-3 | CASSNNIRGTGELFF | TGTGCCAGCAGTAATAATATACGGGGCACCGGGGAGCTGTTTTTT
. | . | TRBJ1-2 | TRBV6-1 | CASSEDNFGYGYTF | TGTGCCAGCAGTGAAGACAATTTCGGATATGGCTACACCTTC
. | once | TRBJ1-1 | TRBV7-2 | CASSLLGIREAFF | TGTGCCAGCAGCTTATTAGGGATTCGTGAAGCTTTCTTT
. | . | TRBJ2-1 | TRBV4-1 | CASSHLDIVSYNEQFF | TGCGCCAGCAGCCATCTGGACATCGTCTCCTACAATGAGCAGTTCTTC
. | . | TRBJ2-1 | TRBV29-1 | CSVDVPGAIYNEQFF | TGCAGCGTTGACGTACCGGGGGCCATCTACAATGAGCAGTTCTTC
. | . | TRBJ1-1 | TRBV7-8 | CASSKNTEAFF | TGTGCCAGCAGCAAGAACACTGAAGCTTTCTTT
. | . | TRBJ2-3 | TRBV28 | CASSFGGRDTQYF | TGTGCCAGCAGTTTTGGTGGGCGGGATACGCAGTATTTT
. | . | TRBJ2-7 | TRBV4-1 | CASSQEGSEYYEQYF | TGCGCCAGCAGCCAAGAAGGGTCGGAGTACTACGAGCAGTACTTC
. | . | TRBJ2-1 | TRBV6-5 | CASSYPVGNEQFF | TGTGCCAGCAGTTACCCTGTTGGGAATGAGCAGTTCTTC
. | . | TRBJ2-5 | TRBV21-1 | CASSKFGTGGQETQYF | TGTGCCAGCAGCAAATTCGGAACAGGGGGACAAGAGACCCAGTACTTC
. | . | TRBJ2-3 | TRBV19 | CASSIDLGQDLSTDTQYF | TGTGCCAGTAGTATAGATCTAGGGCAGGACCTTAGCACAGATACGCAGTATTTT
. | . | TRBJ2-2 | TRBV5-5 | CASSLEGSHGGELFF | TGTGCCAGCAGCTTGGAGGGCAGCCATGGCGGGGAGCTGTTTTTT